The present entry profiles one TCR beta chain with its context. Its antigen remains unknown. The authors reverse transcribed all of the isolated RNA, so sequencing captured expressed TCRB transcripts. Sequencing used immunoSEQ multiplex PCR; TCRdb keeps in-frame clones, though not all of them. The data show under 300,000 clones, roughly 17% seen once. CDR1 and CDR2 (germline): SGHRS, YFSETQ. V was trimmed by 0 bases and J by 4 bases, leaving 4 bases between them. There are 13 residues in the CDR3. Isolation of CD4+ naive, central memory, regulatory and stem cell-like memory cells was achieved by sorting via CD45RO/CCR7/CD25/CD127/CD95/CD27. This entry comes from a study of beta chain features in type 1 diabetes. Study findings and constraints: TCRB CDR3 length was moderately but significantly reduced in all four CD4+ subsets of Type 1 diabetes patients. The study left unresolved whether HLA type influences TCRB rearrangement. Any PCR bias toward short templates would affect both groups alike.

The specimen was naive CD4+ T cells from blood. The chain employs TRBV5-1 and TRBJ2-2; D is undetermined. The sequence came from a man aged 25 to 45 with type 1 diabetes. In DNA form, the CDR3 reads TGCGCCAGCAGCTTGGATGGCACCGGGGAGCTGTTTTTT. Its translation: CASSLDGTGELFF.